Listed below are T cell receptor beta chains from one sample, sequenced in a study of cytomegalovirus exposure and HLA in healthy donors. Here immunoSEQ multiplex PCR was the method, and the copy in TCRdb shows in-frame clones only, minus some. The sample yields 100,000 to 150,000 clones, around 86% seen once. Material: PBMCs. These receptors were collected from a woman in her forties or fifties in good health and CMV-seropositive. CDR3s include the opening cysteine and the closing phenylalanine or tryptophan. D genes are given only for firm matches. Expanded clones get a size class; other rows say once, few or many, or leave the size out.

TRBJ2-3	TRBV28	TRBD2	.	CASSFEAGGEDTQYF	TGTGCCAGCAGTTTCGAAGCGGGAGGGGAAGATACGCAGTATTTT
TRBJ2-3	TRBV5-1	.	once	CASNDRRTDTQYF	TGCGCCAGCAATGACAGACGCACAGATACGCAGTATTTT
TRBJ1-4	TRBV2	TRBD1	medium-sized	CASSDRDEKLFF	TGTGCCAGCAGCGACAGGGATGAAAAACTGTTTTTT
TRBJ1-5	TRBV7-3	TRBD1	.	CASSLDRNQPQHF	TGTGCCAGCAGCTTGGACAGGAATCAGCCCCAGCATTTT
TRBJ1-2	TRBV5-6	TRBD1	.	CTSSLAQGAGGYTF	TGTACCAGCAGCTTGGCACAGGGGGCAGGGGGCTACACCTTC
TRBJ2-5	TRBV15	.	.	CATSRDGQGGETQYF	TGTGCCACCAGCAGAGATGGCCAGGGTGGGGAGACCCAGTACTTC
TRBJ2-3	TRBV7-2	TRBD1	once	CASSATGYTDTQYF	TGTGCCAGCAGCGCGACAGGGTACACAGATACGCAGTATTTT
TRBJ2-7	TRBV6-6	TRBD2	.	CASILRLAGAHEQYF	TGTGCCAGCATTCTTCGACTAGCGGGAGCCCACGAGCAGTACTTC
TRBJ2-7	TRBV27	.	.	CASSFSGTLSSYEQYF	TGTGCCAGCAGTTTTTCCGGGACTCTAAGCTCCTACGAGCAGTACTTC
TRBJ2-5	TRBV7-9	.	.	CSSSFWDLQETQYF	TGTTCCAGCAGCTTCTGGGACTTGCAAGAGACCCAGTACTTC
TRBJ2-2	TRBV7-9	TRBD2	.	CASRDPGTTFTGELFF	TGTGCCAGCAGAGACCCCGGGACTACCTTCACCGGGGAGCTGTTTTTT
TRBJ2-1	TRBV7-8	TRBD1	.	CASSPRRTGGLDEQFF	TGTGCCAGCAGCCCCCGGCGGACAGGGGGGCTGGATGAGCAGTTCTTC
TRBJ1-2	TRBV6-6	.	.	CASSSGRYGYTF	TGTGCCAGCAGTTCCGGGAGATATGGCTACACCTTC
TRBJ2-2	TRBV7-2	.	.	CASSSREGELFF	TGTGCCAGCAGCTCGAGGGAGGGGGAGCTGTTTTTT
TRBJ1-4	TRBV5-1	.	.	CASSLGTRGGEKLFF	TGCGCCAGCAGCTTGGGTACTCGGGGAGGGGAAAAACTGTTTTTT
TRBJ1-2	TRBV19	TRBD1	.	CASRQNGQGFNGYTF	TGTGCCAGTAGGCAGAATGGACAGGGCTTTAATGGCTACACCTTC
TRBJ2-7	TRBV11-2	.	.	CASRPVRGSPSEQYF	TGTGCCAGCCGGCCTGTCCGGGGGTCCCCCTCGGAGCAGTACTTC
TRBJ1-1	TRBV7-2	.	.	CASSFAGTSYTEAFF	TGTGCCAGCAGCTTTGCAGGTACGAGCTACACTGAAGCTTTCTTT